The rows below give T cell receptor beta chains drawn from one sample of a study of lymphopenia after photon versus proton radiotherapy. Clones were sequenced by immunoSEQ multiplex PCR, and TCRdb holds only the in-frame ones, with some missing. The sample carries 77,000 or so clones, 65% to 85% recorded once. Sequences were derived from peripheral blood, sampled from a patient treated with proton-based radiotherapy. The receptors come from a man aged 60-69 years with pancreatic cancer. The CDR3 runs from the conserved cysteine through the conserved F or W. Fields, in order: CDR3 protein, CDR3 DNA, clone size, J gene, V gene, D gene. D genes are given only for firm matches. A clone size is listed for some rows: how often the clone was seen (once, few, many), or a class if it is expanded.

CDR3 protein: CASRRGGQDQPQHF; CDR3 DNA: TGTGCCAGTAGGCGGGGAGGTCAAGATCAGCCCCAGCATTTT; clone size: .; J gene: TRBJ1-5; V gene: TRBV19; D gene: .
CDR3 protein: CASSVGGTSTNNEQFF; CDR3 DNA: TGTGCCAGCAGCGTAGGGGGGACTAGTACCAACAATGAGCAGTTCTTC; clone size: .; J gene: TRBJ2-1; V gene: TRBV9; D gene: TRBD2
CDR3 protein: CASSSQVSTDTQYF; CDR3 DNA: TGTGCCAGTAGTTCCCAGGTATCCACAGATACGCAGTATTTT; clone size: .; J gene: TRBJ2-3; V gene: TRBV19; D gene: .
CDR3 protein: CASRLGTPSGETQYF; CDR3 DNA: TGTGCCAGCAGACTCGGGACTCCAAGCGGGGAGACCCAGTACTTC; clone size: .; J gene: TRBJ2-5; V gene: TRBV5-4; D gene: .
CDR3 protein: CASSMMGQGYNEQFF; CDR3 DNA: TGTGCCAGTAGTATGATGGGACAGGGCTACAATGAGCAGTTCTTC; clone size: few; J gene: TRBJ2-1; V gene: TRBV19; D gene: TRBD1
CDR3 protein: CASSQVASSAETQYF; CDR3 DNA: TGCGCCAGCAGCCAAGTTGCATCGTCCGCGGAGACCCAGTACTTC; clone size: .; J gene: TRBJ2-5; V gene: TRBV4-1; D gene: .
CDR3 protein: CASSVEPTPELRNEQFF; CDR3 DNA: TGTGCCAGCAGCGTAGAACCGACCCCGGAACTACGCAATGAGCAGTTCTTC; clone size: .; J gene: TRBJ2-1; V gene: TRBV9; D gene: .
CDR3 protein: CAISEVRQSLRPEQYF; CDR3 DNA: TGTGCCATCAGTGAGGTACGGCAGTCGCTAAGGCCCGAGCAGTACTTC; clone size: few; J gene: TRBJ2-7; V gene: TRBV10-3; D gene: .
CDR3 protein: CASVRSWSEDRQYF; CDR3 DNA: TGTGCCAGCGTCAGGAGTTGGTCGGAGGATAGGCAGTATTTT; clone size: .; J gene: TRBJ2-3; V gene: TRBV2; D gene: .
CDR3 protein: CATSRERQNTGELFF; CDR3 DNA: TGTGCCACCAGCAGAGAGAGGCAGAACACCGGGGAGCTGTTTTTT; clone size: .; J gene: TRBJ2-2; V gene: TRBV15; D gene: .
CDR3 protein: CASSPTGEQYF; CDR3 DNA: TGTGCCAGCAGCCCGACGGGGGAGCAGTACTTC; clone size: .; J gene: TRBJ2-7; V gene: TRBV6-4; D gene: .
CDR3 protein: CASSLMRYQGAYEQYF; CDR3 DNA: TGTGCCAGCAGCCTAATGCGGTACCAGGGGGCCTACGAGCAGTACTTC; clone size: .; J gene: TRBJ2-7; V gene: TRBV5-8; D gene: TRBD1
CDR3 protein: CASSVGGHEVEKLFF; CDR3 DNA: TGTGCCAGCAGCGTAGGAGGACACGAGGTAGAAAAACTGTTTTTT; clone size: .; J gene: TRBJ1-4; V gene: TRBV9; D gene: .
CDR3 protein: CASSAGQIYGYTF; CDR3 DNA: TGTGCCAGCAGCGCCGGACAGATCTATGGCTACACCTTC; clone size: .; J gene: TRBJ1-2; V gene: TRBV2; D gene: .
CDR3 protein: CASLKAGAHYEQYF; CDR3 DNA: TGTGCCAGTCTGAAAGCGGGAGCCCACTACGAGCAGTACTTC; clone size: .; J gene: TRBJ2-7; V gene: TRBV19; D gene: TRBD2
CDR3 protein: CASSLGPGQSSYEQYF; CDR3 DNA: TGCGCCAGCAGCCTGGGACCGGGACAGAGTTCCTACGAGCAGTACTTC; clone size: .; J gene: TRBJ2-7; V gene: TRBV5-1; D gene: TRBD1
CDR3 protein: CASSLRTGRNEKLFF; CDR3 DNA: TGTGCCAGCAGTCTTCGGACAGGCAGAAATGAAAAACTGTTTTTT; clone size: once; J gene: TRBJ1-4; V gene: TRBV27; D gene: TRBD1
CDR3 protein: CATSRDLGGRGNQPQHF; CDR3 DNA: TGTGCCACCAGCAGAGATTTGGGGGGCAGGGGCAATCAGCCCCAGCATTTT; clone size: .; J gene: TRBJ1-5; V gene: TRBV15; D gene: .
CDR3 protein: CASSVYQGAAEAFF; CDR3 DNA: TGTGCCAGCAGTGTATACCAGGGTGCAGCTGAAGCTTTCTTT; clone size: .; J gene: TRBJ1-1; V gene: TRBV28; D gene: .
CDR3 protein: CASRGTRGGEKLFF; CDR3 DNA: TGTGCCAGCAGAGGAACCAGGGGGGGTGAAAAACTGTTTTTT; clone size: once; J gene: TRBJ1-4; V gene: TRBV27; D gene: TRBD1
CDR3 protein: CASSDRGRAEETQYF; CDR3 DNA: TGTGCCAGCAGCGATAGGGGTAGGGCGGAGGAGACCCAGTACTTC; clone size: .; J gene: TRBJ2-5; V gene: TRBV7-2; D gene: .
CDR3 protein: CASSSTGFDNSPLHF; CDR3 DNA: TGTGCCAGCAGCTCTACAGGGTTTGATAATTCACCCCTCCACTTT; clone size: .; J gene: TRBJ1-6; V gene: TRBV11-2; D gene: .
CDR3 protein: CASSVGQGSEKLFF; CDR3 DNA: TGTGCCAGCAGCGTAGGGCAGGGGAGTGAAAAACTGTTTTTT; clone size: .; J gene: TRBJ1-4; V gene: TRBV9; D gene: .
CDR3 protein: CASRRDGPTDTQYF; CDR3 DNA: TGCGCCAGCAGGAGGGACGGACCGACAGATACGCAGTATTTT; clone size: .; J gene: TRBJ2-3; V gene: TRBV10-1; D gene: .
CDR3 protein: CASSLNSRLGYTF; CDR3 DNA: TGTGCCAGCAGTTTAAACTCAAGGCTTGGCTACACCTTC; clone size: .; J gene: TRBJ1-2; V gene: TRBV28; D gene: .
CDR3 protein: CASSGRQDPKNIQYF; CDR3 DNA: TGTGCCAGCAGTGGTCGACAGGACCCCAAAAACATTCAGTACTTC; clone size: .; J gene: TRBJ2-4; V gene: TRBV6-6; D gene: .
CDR3 protein: CASSVGDSLNTEAFF; CDR3 DNA: TGTGCCAGCAGTGTTGGGGACAGCTTGAACACTGAAGCTTTCTTT; clone size: .; J gene: TRBJ1-1; V gene: TRBV9; D gene: TRBD1